This entry is about one T cell receptor (beta chain). Repertoires were generated with immunoSEQ multiplex PCR, while TCRdb's copy carries only in-frame clones and drops some. In the table there are about 130,000 clones, about 80% of which are singletons. This record comes from a study of blood T cell repertoires in COVID-19. Study-level background: Sources were T cells, B-cell-depleted T cells, or PBMCs; the material itself was cDNA or gDNA.

CDR1 and CDR2 (germline): SEHNR, FQNEAQ (reference sequence). This CDR3 spans 15 amino acids. With 0 bases removed from V and 6 bases from J, the gap between germline ends came to 15 bases. The clonotype was recovered from a human donor in a cohort sampled during active COVID-19. The material sequenced was peripheral blood. The chain couples TRBV7-9 to TRBJ2-7, with D tentatively TRBD1 (7 bases). This CDR3 reads CASSLARGRGAEQYF. The CDR3 DNA reads TGTGCCAGCAGCTTAGCGCGTGGCAGGGGGGCCGAGCAGTACTTC. The whole variable domain, filled in from reference TRBV7-9 and TRBJ2-7, reads DTGVSQNPRHKITKRGQNVTFRCDPISEHNRLYWYRQTLGQGPEFLTYFQNEAQLEKSRLLSDRFSAERPKGSFSTLEIQRTEQGDSAMYLCASSLARGRGAEQYFGPGTRLTVT.